The text below deals with one T cell receptor beta chain. The clone's antigen remains unknown. No qualities accompany the bases; no much larger clone lies one base away. TCRbeta CDR3 regions were amplified from genomic DNA using the immunoSEQ Assay, a bias-controlled multiplex PCR. Processing in the source paper ran as follows. The number of nucleated cells in each sample was estimated by amplification of reference gene primers within the assay. To quantify the absolute abundance of each unique TCRbeta CDR3 rearrangement, sequence reads were collapsed and filtered. For each sample, productive Simpson clonality was calculated as the square root of Simpson's diversity index over productive rearrangements. TCRdb holds this immuneACCESS table with in-frame rearrangements only. Some clones are missing; in checked studies, unresolved V genes explain under half, and the rest has no known cause. Clonal size and the V and J genes are those of that table, whereas D and trimming came from the DNA. The sample table lists about 190,000 clones, around 85% of them with a count of one. The ten largest account for 12% of the sample.

This sample is part of a study of blood T cell repertoires in COVID-19 (dated by TCRdb to the early 2020s). Regarding the study in general: Samples from collaborators originated in the United States, Italy and Spain and spanned both the acute and convalescent phases of COVID-19. The prospective study material was composed of cDNA or gDNA derived from T cells, B-cell-depleted T cells, or PBMCs. The dataset comprised deeply sampled blood TCRbeta repertoires from subjects exposed to, actively infected with, or recovered from COVID-19. The repertoires were made available in a free public database intended to serve as a resource for research on the immune response to SARS-CoV-2. Samples were obtained from the ongoing ImmuneRACE study (first 160 participants) and from about 1,300 subjects provided by 6 global collaborators. Nearly every sample came with metadata listing a de-identified subject ID, COVID-19 status, age in years and sex. HLA class I and class II types, where available, came from metadata supplied by the sample provider rather than from assay-based typing. General conclusions and limits of the study: The amount of clinical and demographic metadata varied by source and participant and was provided uncurated.

The CDR3 numbers 15 residues from cysteine through phenylalanine. Just CDR3 DNA is preserved here, 45 bases in frame from base 1. The junction shows trimming of 4 bases on V and 1 base on J, plus 14 bases between the germline ends. CDR1 and CDR2, per the germline V gene, are SGHRS and YFSETQ. Each collaborating institution followed its own protocols to collect whole blood in K2EDTA tubes. For TCRbeta analysis, collaborators shipped samples in one of three forms: frozen whole blood, isolated PBMCs, or DNA extracted from either of those sample types. The V and J genes are TRBV5-1 and TRBJ1-1; the D gene is possibly TRBD1, with 5 bases matching. The source of this sequence is a woman between 50 and 59 years old with acute or convalescent COVID-19. The specimen sequenced was peripheral blood. DNA sequence: TGCGCCAGCAGCGATCAGAGCGGGGGGAACACTGAAGCTTTCTTT. The encoded protein is CASSDQSGGNTEAFF.